One TCR beta chain is described in this entry. Its antigen is not identified. The data stem from a study of breast tumors, draining lymph nodes, adjacent tissues. Broader study findings: That most tumor T cells come from lymph nodes remained unproven. Findings are consistent with lymph node origin and intratumoral expansion of most tumor T cells.

Axillary draining lymph nodes of breast cancer patients supplied the node samples. TCRdb reanalysed the multiplex PCR reads using MiXCR and keeps one entry per CDR3 protein. Here the sample spans about 220,000 distinct CDR3 sequences, under 40% being singletons. With 6 bases removed from V and 0 bases from J, the gap between germline ends came to 8 bases. This CDR3 is 14 amino acids long. In germline, CDR1 is SGHVS, CDR2 FNYEAQ. The chain recombines TRBV7-6 with TRBJ1-4; D remains ambiguous. The TCR was taken from a female donor with breast cancer. Some clones in this sample may be carry-over from other donors' samples. Sequencing was performed on axillary lymph node tissue. CDR3 sequence reads: CASSFGATNEKLFF. The CDR3 DNA follows: TGTGCCAGCAGTTTTGGGGCAACTAATGAAAAACTGTTTTTT.